The 4 T cell receptor beta chains below come from one sample, sequenced in a study of monozygotic twins with inflammatory bowel disease (dated by TCRdb to between 2018 and 2021). The method was 5' RACE. Sequenced on an Illumina HiSeq 2500. Following TCRdb reprocessing, every CDR3 protein sequence forms one entry, and DNA is not provided. Per the sample table, the count is roughly 160,000 distinct CDR3 sequences. 2% to 2.5% of the sample belongs to the ten largest clones. Sequenced: blood. The receptors shown here come from a human donor with ulcerative colitis or Crohn's disease, or a healthy co-twin of an affected twin (not recorded which).

The chain joins TRBV4-1 to TRBJ2-7; TCRdb calls TRBD2, which cannot be checked without DNA. The CDR3 contains 13 residues. Per the germline V gene, CDR1 is MGHRA and CDR2 is YSYEKL. CDR3 sequence reads: CASSQAGGGEQYF.

CDR3 region: CASSPTAGTGSGEQYF. The chain has TRBV5-1 and TRBJ2-7; TCRdb names TRBD1, which stays unverified in the absence of DNA. CDR3 size: 16 residues. The germline gives CDR1 SGHRS, CDR2 YFSETQ.

The chain uses TRBV13 and TRBJ2-5; TCRdb designates TRBD1, a call that cannot be tested without DNA. CDR3 length: 14 residues. Germline loops: CDR1 PRHDT, CDR2 FYEKMQ (reference sequence). The CDR3 protein is CASSLESGEETQYF.

V gene TRBV11-1 combines with J gene TRBJ2-3; the TRBD1 assignment by TCRdb is unverifiable without DNA. The germline V gene has CDR1 SGHAT and CDR2 FQDESV (reference sequence). This CDR3 region has 14 residues. The CDR3 loop is CASSLGRGADTQYF.